This TCR beta chain originates from a study of T cell repertoires in cytomegalovirus infection. Across the whole study: CMV infection plus the matching HLA type was flagged by public TCR beta signatures. Study results and caveats: CMV carriers having the relevant HLA were flagged by cumulative public TCR beta family frequency. In two of eight donors, the top clonotype was HLA-C-restricted CMV-specific.

Germline CDR1 reads SGHDN; CDR2 reads FVKESK. The ends were cut back, 3 bases at V and 2 bases at J, with 15 bases in the middle. The CDR3 covers 16 residues. Remarks on this clonotype: Its cognate antigen is unknown.

TCRdb re-derived calls from the reads in MiXCR, one entry per CDR3 protein. The sample consists of nearly 650,000 distinct CDR3 sequences, about 24% of them appearing once. The clonotype comes from a human donor in good health (CMV status not recorded). Some clones in this sample may be carry-over from other donors' samples. V is TRBV14 and J is TRBJ2-3; D gene unclear. Sample: CD8+ T cells from PBMCs. CDR3 protein: CASSHPTDPITDTQYF. In nucleotides, the CDR3 is TGTGCCAGCAGCCACCCGACGGACCCGATCACAGATACGCAGTATTTT.